A selection of T cell receptor beta chains follows, all from one sample in a study of cytomegalovirus exposure and HLA in healthy donors. The method was immunoSEQ multiplex PCR; TCRdb's version includes in-frame clones alone and lacks a portion of them. The sample comprises roughly 180,000 clones, approximately 84% of which are singletons, and 4.8% rests with the top ten. Material for sequencing was PBMCs. All receptors come from a girl aged 5-17 years in good health and CMV-seropositive. Both conserved end residues are part of each CDR3. The D gene is left open where the match is weak. Not all rows give a size; the values are once, few, many and, for expanded clones, a class.

15	-	TRBV9	TRBJ2-3	TRBD2	TGTGCCAGCAGCGTAGGGGGGGGGAGCACAGATACGCAGTATTTT	CASSVGGGSTDTQYF
14	few	TRBV11-1	TRBJ1-1	TRBD1	TGTGCCAGCAGCCCAGGACAGGGGGGGACTGAAGCTTTCTTT	CASSPGQGGTEAFF
16	-	TRBV7-8	TRBJ1-1	TRBD1	TGTGCCAGCAGCTTTTCTTTGGAGGGGGCTTGGACTGAAGCTTTCTTT	CASSFSLEGAWTEAFF
13	-	TRBV10-2	TRBJ2-5	-	TGCGCCAGCAGTGAGCGTGGGAGGGAGACCCAGTACTTC	CASSERGRETQYF
14	-	TRBV2	TRBJ2-7	TRBD2	TGTGCCAGCAGTGAACTGGTAGCGGGGGGGGAGCAGTACTTC	CASSELVAGGEQYF
14	-	TRBV5-1	TRBJ2-3	-	TGCGCCAGCAGCGGAGCGGGTGCCCCAGATACGCAGTATTTT	CASSGAGAPDTQYF
15	-	TRBV29-1	TRBJ2-7	-	TGCAGCGTTGAATCTGGGCAGCAGACCTCCTACGAGCAGTACTTC	CSVESGQQTSYEQYF
14	few	TRBV14	TRBJ1-1	-	TGTGCCAGCAGCCAAGCAGGGATGAACACTGAAGCTTTCTTT	CASSQAGMNTEAFF
14	once	TRBV6-5	TRBJ1-1	TRBD1	TGTGCCACTCACCGGACAGGGGGGAACACTGAAGCTTTCTTT	CATHRTGGNTEAFF
15	-	TRBV15	TRBJ2-7	TRBD1	TGTGCCACCAGCAGCGGGCAAACAGGGGGCTACGAGCAGTACTTC	CATSSGQTGGYEQYF
15	-	TRBV19	TRBJ1-4	TRBD1	TGTGCCAGTAGCAACGGACAGGGAACTAATGAAAAACTGTTTTTT	CASSNGQGTNEKLFF
14	once	TRBV7-2	TRBJ1-2	-	TGTGCCAGCAGCTTAGGGAGTTTAGATTATGGCTACACCTTC	CASSLGSLDYGYTF
12	-	TRBV9	TRBJ2-7	-	TGTGCCAGCAGCGTAGAGCGGAACGAGCAGTACTTC	CASSVERNEQYF
15	few	TRBV5-1	TRBJ2-5	-	TGCGCCAGCAGCTCAGGCGGGGCGGGTCAAGAGACCCAGTACTTC	CASSSGGAGQETQYF
14	-	TRBV7-2	TRBJ1-2	-	TGTGCCAGCAGCTCCTACCAGGGTATCCATGGCTACACCTTC	CASSSYQGIHGYTF
14	-	TRBV6-1	TRBJ2-1	-	TGTGCCGGGCAGCTAACCAGCTCCTACAATGAGCAGTTCTTC	CAGQLTSSYNEQFF
14	-	TRBV6-6	TRBJ1-1	TRBD1	TGTGCCAGCAGTTACGGGACAGGGGGCCCTGAAGCTTTCTTT	CASSYGTGGPEAFF
20	-	TRBV15	TRBJ1-2	-	TGTGCCACCAGCAGAGCCAGGGGACGTACGACCATTAGCTCTAACTATGGCTACACCTTC	CATSRARGRTTISSNYGYTF
14	-	TRBV29-1	TRBJ1-2	-	TGCAGCGTTGAAGACCGGGGACAACGGGACGGCTACACCTTC	CSVEDRGQRDGYTF
17	-	TRBV19	TRBJ1-6	-	TGTGCCAGTAGCGTACGGTCGGGGGTCAAAGTTCTGTCACCCCTCCACTTT	CASSVRSGVKVLSPLHF